Described below is a single TCR beta chain sequence and its context. Its antigen is not identified. The sample belongs to a study of cytomegalovirus exposure and HLA in healthy donors. Study results and caveats: Available immune exposure information was restricted to CMV serostatus only. A few CMV-associated chains were confirmed in vitro to be specific for CMV antigens. A later analysis revealed that TCR association rates differed between HLA loci, peaking at DRB1 and bottoming out at HLA-C.

In germline, CDR1 is WSHSY, CDR2 SAAADI. CDR3 size: 18 residues. V was shortened by 2 bases and J by 0 bases, with 17 bases between the two germline ends. PCR employed 60 Vbeta and 13 Jbeta primers. Data came from immunoSEQ multiplex PCR; TCRdb stores just in-frame clones and leaves some out. This sample has over 100,000 clones; approximately 76% occur once, and the top ten carry around 7.7%. V and J are TRBV10-2 and TRBJ2-1; the D gene is possibly TRBD1 (5 bases). This receptor was identified in a man between 40 and 49 years old in good health and CMV-seronegative. Material: PBMCs. Written as DNA, the CDR3 is TGCGCCAGCAGTGAGGGTGGGCTAGGGGCGATCTCCTACAATGAGCAGTTCTTC. It yields the protein CASSEGGLGAISYNEQFF.